This T cell receptor (beta chain) emerged from a study of blood T cell repertoires in COVID-19. Overall study context: Material from acute and convalescent COVID-19 was sourced from the United States, Italy and Spain. Sample material is recorded as cDNA or gDNA derived from T cells, B-cell-depleted T cells, or PBMCs.

This clone turned up a few times. Trimming left V 0 bases short and J 3 bases short, with 9 bases between. Germline CDR1 and CDR2: LGHNA and YSLEER. This CDR3 region has 15 residues. Original handling: Amplifying reference gene primers gave estimates of nucleated cell counts. Sequencing was performed with immunoSEQ multiplex PCR; in TCRdb, only in-frame clones are kept and a portion is missing. V and J calls and clone size are as listed in that table; D and trimming were resolved from the DNA. Of some 240,000 clones in the sample, approximately 80% are singletons; the top ten hold 1.4%. The chain couples TRBV4-3 to TRBJ1-3; D is ambiguous. This sequence originates from a woman aged 35 to 49 who had recovered from COVID-19. The sequencing sample was made of peripheral blood. CDR3 residues: CASSQDSGYGNTIYF. The CDR3 region has the DNA TGCGCCAGCAGCCAAGACTCGGGTTATGGAAACACCATATATTTT.